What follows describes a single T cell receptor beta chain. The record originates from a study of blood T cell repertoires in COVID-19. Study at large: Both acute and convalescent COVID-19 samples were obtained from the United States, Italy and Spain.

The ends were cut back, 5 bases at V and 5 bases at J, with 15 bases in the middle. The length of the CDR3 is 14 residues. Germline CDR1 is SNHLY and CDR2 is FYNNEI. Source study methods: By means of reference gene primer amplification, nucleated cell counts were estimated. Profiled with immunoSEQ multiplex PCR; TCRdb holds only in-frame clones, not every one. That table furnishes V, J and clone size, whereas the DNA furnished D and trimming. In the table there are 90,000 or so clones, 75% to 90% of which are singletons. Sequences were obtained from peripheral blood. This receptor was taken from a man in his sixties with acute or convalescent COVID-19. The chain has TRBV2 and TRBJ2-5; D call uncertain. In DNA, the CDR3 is TGTGCCAGCAGTCAACGCGACACCCCGGAGACCCAGTACTTC. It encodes CASSQRDTPETQYF.